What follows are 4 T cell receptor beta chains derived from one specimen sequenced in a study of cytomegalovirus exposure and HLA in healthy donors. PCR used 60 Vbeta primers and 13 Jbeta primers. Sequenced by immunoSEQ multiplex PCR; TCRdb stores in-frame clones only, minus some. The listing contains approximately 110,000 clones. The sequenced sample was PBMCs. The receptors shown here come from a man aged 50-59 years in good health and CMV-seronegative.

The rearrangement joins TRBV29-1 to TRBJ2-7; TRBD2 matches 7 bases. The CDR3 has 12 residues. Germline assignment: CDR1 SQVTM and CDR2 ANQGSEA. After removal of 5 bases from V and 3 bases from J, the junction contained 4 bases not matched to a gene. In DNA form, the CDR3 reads TGCAGCGTTCGATGGGGGGGCTACGAGCAGTACTTC. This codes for CSVRWGGYEQYF.

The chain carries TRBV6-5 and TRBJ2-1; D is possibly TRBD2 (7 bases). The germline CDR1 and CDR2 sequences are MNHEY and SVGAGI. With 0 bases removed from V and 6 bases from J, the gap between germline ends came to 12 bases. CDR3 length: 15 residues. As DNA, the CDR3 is TGTGCCAGCAGTTACTCGGGGGGGGCTGGCAATGAGCAGTTCTTC. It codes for CASSYSGGAGNEQFF.

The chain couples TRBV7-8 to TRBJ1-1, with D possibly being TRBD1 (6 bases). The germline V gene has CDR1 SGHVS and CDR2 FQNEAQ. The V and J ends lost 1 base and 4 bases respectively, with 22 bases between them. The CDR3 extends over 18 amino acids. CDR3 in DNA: TGTGCCAGCAGCTTAGGGACAGTAGGATCGCCGAGGCGCACTGAAGCTTTCTTT. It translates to CASSLGTVGSPRRTEAFF.

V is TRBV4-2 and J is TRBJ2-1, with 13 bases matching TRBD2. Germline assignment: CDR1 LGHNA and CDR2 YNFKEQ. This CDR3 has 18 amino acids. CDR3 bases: TGTGCACCCAGCCAGCCTTCGCTCGGACTAGCGGGGGCCAATGAGCAGTTCTTC. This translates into CAPSQPSLGLAGANEQFF.